This passage covers 28 T cell receptor beta chains from one sample sequenced in a study of T cell repertoires in cytomegalovirus infection (dated by TCRdb to the late 2010s). Sequenced on an Illumina HiSeq 1500. TCRdb applied fastp at Q25 and MiXCR to the public reads, then kept only in-frame beta chains. Each CDR3 protein appears once, grouped with its most common genes and DNA. This sample gives more than 200,000 distinct CDR3 sequences in total; roughly 9% of them show up just once. Clones ranked in the top ten supply about 15% of the sample. Sequenced sample: PBMCs. These receptors all stem from a human donor in good health (CMV status not recorded). Some clones in this sample may be carry-over from other donors' samples.

The genes are TRBV7-2 and TRBJ1-3; perhaps TRBD1 as D (5 bases). The CDR3 length is 16 residues. The germline V gene has CDR1 SGHTA and CDR2 FQGNSA. V lost 0 bases, J lost 2 bases, and 11 bases lay in between. The CDR3 DNA follows: TGTGCCAGCAGCTTAGCGGGACGGCCGCCTGGAAACACCATATATTTT. It yields the protein CASSLAGRPPGNTIYF.

Ten or more counts support this clonotype. The chain joins TRBV7-2 to TRBJ2-5, with 7 nucleotides matching TRBD2. The germline V gene has CDR1 SGHTA and CDR2 FQGNSA. This CDR3 has 15 residues. J gave up 1 base and V 3 bases, and 5 bases lay outside the gene matches. As DNA, the CDR3 is TGTGCCAGCAGCTTCGTGGGGGGGAGCCAAGAGACCCAGTACTTC. Its translation: CASSFVGGSQETQYF. The full variable domain, rest sourced from reference TRBV7-2 and TRBJ2-5, is GAGVSQSPSNKVTEKGKDVELRCDPISGHTALYWYRQSLGQGLEFLIYFQGNSAPDKSGLPSDRFSAERTGGSVSTLTIQRTQQEDSAVYLCASSFVGGSQETQYFGPGTRLLVL.

The sample holds many counts of this clonotype. J is TRBJ2-3 and V is TRBV7-2; 9 nucleotides line up with TRBD2. The CDR3 is 16 amino acids. V shed 1 base, J shed 7 bases, and the junction held 9 bases outside the gene matches. Germline CDR1 is SGHTA and CDR2 is FQGNSA. CDR3 nucleotides: TGTGCCAGCAGCTTAGGATCGGCGGGGGGGCGAAATACGCAGTATTTT. Translated: CASSLGSAGGRNTQYF. Filled out from reference TRBV7-2 and TRBJ2-3, the complete variable domain reads GAGVSQSPSNKVTEKGKDVELRCDPISGHTALYWYRQSLGQGLEFLIYFQGNSAPDKSGLPSDRFSAERTGGSVSTLTIQRTQQEDSAVYLCASSLGSAGGRNTQYFGPGTRLTVL.

This clonotype occurred a few times. This rearrangement joins TRBV5-1 to TRBJ2-1; TRBD2 matches at 9 bases. The CDR3 length is 15 residues. Losses at the gene ends were 3 bases for V and 2 bases for J; bases not matched to a gene: 3. Germline V lookup: CDR1 SGHRS, CDR2 YFSETQ. The CDR3 protein is CASSSASGAYNEQFF. CDR3 nucleotide sequence: TGCGCCAGCAGCTCCGCTAGCGGGGCCTACAATGAGCAGTTCTTC.

This clonotype came up many times. The genes are TRBV7-2 and TRBJ1-2; no firm D call. CDR3 size: 13 residues. Trimming left V 1 base short and J 7 bases short, with 10 bases between. From germline, CDR1 is SGHTA and CDR2 FQGNSA. CDR3 protein: CASSLDPGGGYTF. CDR3 DNA sequence: TGTGCCAGCAGCTTAGATCCAGGAGGTGGCTACACCTTC. Looking up the rest from reference TRBV7-2 and TRBJ1-2 gives the full variable domain: GAGVSQSPSNKVTEKGKDVELRCDPISGHTALYWYRQSLGQGLEFLIYFQGNSAPDKSGLPSDRFSAERTGGSVSTLTIQRTQQEDSAVYLCASSLDPGGGYTFGSGTRLTVV.

The sample holds a few counts of this clonotype. This sequence joins TRBV7-3 and TRBJ2-3, with D uncertain. The V and J ends lost 2 bases and 6 bases respectively, with 9 bases between them. CDR1 is SGHTA and CDR2 is FQGTGA in the germline V gene. There are 13 residues in the CDR3. CDR3 nucleotides: TGTGCCAGCAGCTTACCCGACTCGGATACGCAGTATTTT. Translating it yields CASSLPDSDTQYF.

The chain has TRBV28 and TRBJ2-1; weak D call: TRBD1 (7 bases). The germline V and J ends were trimmed by 1 base and 8 bases, with 18 bases remaining between them. This CDR3 contains 16 residues. The germline V gene has CDR1 MDHEN and CDR2 SYDVKM. CDR3 DNA: TGTGCCAGCAGTTTATTAGGAGGGGGCCCCTCCCATGAGCAGTTCTTC. Encoded protein: CASSLLGGGPSHEQFF.

The chain carries TRBV5-5 and TRBJ2-5; perhaps D is TRBD1 or TRBD2 (7 bases each). The CDR3 length is 15 residues. The germline V and J ends were trimmed by 4 bases and 6 bases, with 19 bases remaining between them. Germline CDR1 and CDR2: SGHKS and YYEKEE (reference sequence). This chain's CDR3 is CASSTSGTAMKTQYF. In DNA form, the CDR3 reads TGTGCCAGCAGCACCAGCGGGACAGCAATGAAGACCCAGTACTTC. The full variable domain, in which reference TRBV5-5 and TRBJ2-5 provide the parts outside the CDR3, is DAGVTQSPTHLIKTRGQQVTLRCSPISGHKSVSWYQQVLGQGPQFIFQYYEKEERGRGNFPDRFSARQFPNYSSELNVNALLLGDSALYLCASSTSGTAMKTQYFGPGTRLLVL.

This clonotype has at least ten counts. The gene calls are TRBV20-1 and TRBJ1-2, with no clear D. Trimming took 0 bases from V and 8 from J, leaving 13 bases between them. The CDR3 runs to 13 residues. Germline CDR1 and CDR2: DFQATT and SNEGSKA (reference sequence). The DNA for the CDR3 is TGCAGTGCTAGAGATCGTGGAAGCTTGGGCTACACCTTC. It codes for CSARDRGSLGYTF.

This clonotype was seen more than once but under ten times. This chain links TRBV13 with TRBJ2-7, with D possibly TRBD2 on 5 matching bases. The CDR3 totals 14 residues. V shed 1 base and J shed 2 bases, with 9 bases lying between them. CDR1 PRHDT and CDR2 FYEKMQ come from the germline V gene (reference sequence). This CDR3 reads CASSLERFTYEQYF. CDR3 bases: TGTGCCAGCAGCTTAGAGCGGTTTACCTACGAGCAGTACTTC.

The table lists this clonotype with many counts. The chain couples TRBV5-5 to TRBJ2-5; D gene unclear. V shed 0 bases and J shed 3 bases, with 9 bases lying between them. CDR3 size: 14 residues. Per germline, CDR1 SGHKS and CDR2 YYEKEE (reference sequence). The chain's CDR3 is CASSLALLEETQYF. The CDR3 DNA follows: TGTGCCAGCAGCTTGGCGCTCCTGGAAGAGACCCAGTACTTC.

This clonotype occurred many times. This chain connects TRBV7-8 to TRBJ1-2, with 7 bases identical to TRBD1. Trimming took 5 bases from V and 6 from J; bases not matched to a gene: 18. This CDR3 spans 17 amino acids. Germline V gives CDR1 SGHVS, CDR2 FQNEAQ. The CDR3 loop reads CASSVFGGGDRMNGYTF. CDR3 sequence (DNA): TGTGCCAGCAGCGTGTTTGGAGGGGGCGATCGGATGAATGGCTACACCTTC.

This clonotype was recorded at least ten times. This chain joins TRBV12-3 or TRBV12-4 and TRBJ2-7; no reliable D call. The germline V and J ends were trimmed by 3 bases and 4 bases, with 13 bases remaining between them. The CDR3 totals 14 residues. This CDR3 is CASSLGRELYEQYF. In DNA, the CDR3 is TGTGCCAGCAGTTTGGGCAGAGAACTTTACGAGCAGTACTTC.

This clonotype was seen repeatedly, ten times or more. The chain carries TRBV7-2 and TRBJ1-1; no firm D call. Germline CDR1 and CDR2: SGHTA and FQGNSA. This CDR3 has 15 residues. V was pared by 5 bases and J by 5 bases, with 18 bases between. The CDR3 loop is CASSRKGGVQTEAFF. CDR3 coding DNA: TGTGCCAGCAGCCGAAAAGGAGGTGTTCAGACTGAAGCTTTCTTT. The full variable domain, completed using reference TRBV7-2 and TRBJ1-1, is GAGVSQSPSNKVTEKGKDVELRCDPISGHTALYWYRQSLGQGLEFLIYFQGNSAPDKSGLPSDRFSAERTGGSVSTLTIQRTQQEDSAVYLCASSRKGGVQTEAFFGQGTRLTVV.

The gene calls are TRBV7-6 and TRBJ1-1; no clear D. The V and J ends lost 4 bases and 2 bases respectively, with 8 bases between them. This CDR3 contains 13 residues. Germline loops: CDR1 SGHVS, CDR2 FNYEAQ. The CDR3 region is CASSSNDNTEAFF. CDR3 DNA: TGTGCCAGCAGCTCGAATGATAACACTGAAGCTTTCTTT.

This clonotype was recorded at least ten times. The chain couples TRBV11-2 to TRBJ1-1; TRBD1 might be the D (6 bases). CDR1 is SGHAT and CDR2 is FQNNGV in the germline V gene. CDR3 length: 18 amino acids. Trimming took 0 bases from V and 3 from J, leaving 20 bases between them. The CDR3 loop reads CASSLDRFQGTSHTEAFF. DNA of the CDR3: TGTGCCAGCAGCTTAGATAGATTCCAGGGGACCTCTCACACTGAAGCTTTCTTT.

This clonotype was detected many times. This may arise from a read error, as a much more abundant clone is one base away. The V and J genes are TRBV7-8 and TRBJ1-5, with 9 bases identical to TRBD1. Trimming at V came to 5 bases and at J to 5 bases, leaving 1 base not matched to a gene. From germline, CDR1 is SGHVS and CDR2 FQNEAQ. This CDR3 contains 13 residues. In DNA, the CDR3 is TGTGCCAGCAGCCGACAGGGGGATCAGCCCCAGCATTTT. The encoded protein is CASSRQGDQPQHF.

The chain has TRBV6-2 or TRBV6-3 and TRBJ2-7; the D gene could be TRBD1 or TRBD2 (6 bases each). This CDR3 has 11 amino acids. CDR1 MNHEY and CDR2 SVGEGT come from the germline V gene. Trimming removed 6 bases at V and 5 bases at J, with 8 bases between. The CDR3 region is CASRRGDEQYF. In DNA, the CDR3 is TGTGCCAGCAGGAGGGGGGACGAGCAGTACTTC.

This clonotype was seen many times. The chain links TRBV7-2 to TRBJ2-3, with 7 bases fitting TRBD2. This CDR3 has 14 amino acids. Germline V lookup: CDR1 SGHTA, CDR2 FQGNSA. V shed 2 bases, J shed 5 bases, and the junction held 4 bases outside the gene matches. The CDR3, as DNA: TGTGCCAGCAGCTTACAACTAGCGCAAGATACGCAGTATTTT. It codes for CASSLQLAQDTQYF.

This clonotype was recorded at least ten times. The rearrangement links TRBV20-1 to TRBJ2-7; D gene ambiguous. The CDR3 runs 13 residues. The V end was cut by 2 bases, the J end by 0 bases, with 8 bases between. Germline CDR1 reads DFQATT; CDR2 reads SNEGSKA (reference sequence). The CDR3 DNA is TGCAGTGCTAGAAGGATGAGCTCCTACGAGCAGTACTTC. Amino acid sequence: CSARRMSSYEQYF.

This clonotype was seen at least ten times. The chain uses TRBV7-2 and TRBJ1-5, with TRBD1 as a possible D gene (6 bases). Germline assignment: CDR1 SGHTA and CDR2 FQGNSA. V lost 5 bases and J 0 bases, leaving 11 bases between the germline ends. The CDR3 runs 15 residues. The CDR3 region has the DNA TGTGCCAGCAGCCCAGGGGACTATAGCAATCAGCCCCAGCATTTT. Translating it yields CASSPGDYSNQPQHF.

This clonotype was detected many times. The chain joins TRBV7-2 to TRBJ2-7, with D hard to call. Germline lookup yields CDR1 SGHTA and CDR2 FQGNSA. V was shortened by 1 base and J by 2 bases, with 12 bases between the two germline ends. The CDR3 has 15 residues. Here the CDR3 reads CASSLDRPITYEQYF. For the CDR3, the DNA is TGTGCCAGCAGCTTAGACCGACCTATTACCTACGAGCAGTACTTC.

This clonotype was counted many times. This rearrangement joins TRBV7-6 to TRBJ2-4, with 15 bases aligning to TRBD2. CDR3 length: 20 residues. Looked up from germline, CDR1 is SGHVS and CDR2 is FNYEAQ. The V and J ends lost 5 bases and 5 bases, in that order; junction bases with no gene match: 16. CDR3 in amino acids: CASSPGLAGGPIGGQNIQYF. CDR3 sequence (DNA): TGTGCCAGCAGCCCCGGACTAGCGGGGGGGCCGATTGGGGGACAAAACATTCAGTACTTC.

This clonotype was recorded many times. The chain uses TRBV20-1 and TRBJ1-1; D remains ambiguous. Germline V gives CDR1 DFQATT, CDR2 SNEGSKA (reference sequence). The CDR3 has 12 amino acids. The ends were cut back, 6 bases at V and 1 base at J, with 9 bases in the middle. This chain's CDR3 is CSAPDGNTEAFF. CDR3 nucleotides: TGCAGTGCCCCCGACGGGAACACTGAAGCTTTCTTT.

This clonotype was recorded at least ten times. This chain connects TRBV11-3 to TRBJ1-2, with D possibly TRBD1 on 5 matching bases. The CDR3 spans 14 residues. CDR1 SGHNT and CDR2 YENEEA come from the germline V gene. V lost 5 bases and J 1 base, leaving 11 bases between the germline ends. The DNA of the CDR3 is TGTGCCAGCAGCCCCGGGACGTATAACTATGGCTACACCTTC. Translation gives CASSPGTYNYGYTF.

Ten or more counts support this clonotype. The chain joins TRBV12-3 or TRBV12-4 to TRBJ2-7; weak D call: TRBD1 (6 bases). Trimming stripped 6 bases from V and 2 bases from J, with 14 bases between. The CDR3 has 14 residues. Here the CDR3 reads CASRQQGTPYEQYF. The DNA of the CDR3 is TGTGCCAGCAGACAACAGGGAACTCCCTACGAGCAGTACTTC.

The rearrangement links TRBV7-3 to TRBJ1-1; D unresolved. This CDR3 spans 13 amino acids. From germline, CDR1 is SGHTA and CDR2 FQGTGA. V was clipped by 4 bases and J by 4 bases, with 10 bases between them. The CDR3 DNA sequence: TGTGCCAGCAGCTCACTAAGGAGCACTGAAGCTTTCTTT. The encoded protein is CASSSLRSTEAFF.

The gene calls are TRBV19 and TRBJ2-1; 10 bases are shared with TRBD2. The V and J ends lost 7 bases and 2 bases, in that order; junction bases with no gene match: 5. Germline values: CDR1 LNHDA, CDR2 SQIVND (reference sequence). The CDR3 runs 15 residues. CDR3 coding DNA: TGTGCCAGTAAGGGAGCGGGGGGGACCTACAATGAGCAGTTCTTC. Translating gives CASKGAGGTYNEQFF.